Described below is a single T cell receptor beta chain sequence and its context. The data were obtained in a study of blood T cell repertoires in COVID-19. V lost 0 bases and J lost 2; bases outside the gene matches: 7. Germline CDR1 reads MRHNA; CDR2 reads SNTAGT. This CDR3 region has 17 residues. Here immunoSEQ multiplex PCR was the method, and the copy in TCRdb shows in-frame clones only, minus some. The sample consists of approximately 240,000 clones, under 90% of them appearing once. The receptor was isolated from an elderly woman with active or convalescent COVID-19. V usage is TRBV6-4 and J usage is TRBJ2-3, with 8 positions matching TRBD2. Sequences were obtained from peripheral blood. CDR3: CASSDSPGGPHTDTQYF. The CDR3 nucleotides are TGTGCCAGCAGTGACTCCCCGGGAGGGCCACACACAGATACGCAGTATTTT.